Here is one T cell receptor beta chain with its context. Its antigen is not known. In the same sample, other DNA sequences code for this CDR3. Looked up from germline, CDR1 is LNHDA and CDR2 is SQIVND (reference sequence). V gave up 5 bases and J gave up 4 bases; unmatched junction bases: 10. The CDR3 contains 15 residues. These data are taken from a study of shared clonotypes between healthy human individuals. Source study methods: ImmunoSEQ output held junction-only sequences without quality scores, so filtering differed. TCRdb's table, derived via immunoSEQ multiplex PCR, lists solely in-frame clones and lacks some. V and J calls and clone size are given by that table; D and trimming were obtained from the DNA. The top ten hold roughly 1.7% of the sample, which has some 2.1 million clones, 93% seen once. In the naive CD8 group, cells lacked CD45RO and were positively selected for CCR7, so terminally differentiated effector memory CD45RA+ cells were left out.

General observations from the study: In a few donors, about 5% of naive CD4 clonotypes appeared in common.

This receptor was obtained from a man between 18 and 29 years old in good health. Some clones in this sample may be carry-over from other donors' samples. Source material: naive CD8+ T cells from PBMCs. The chain combines TRBV19 with TRBJ2-7, with 8 positions matching TRBD1. CDR3 DNA: TGTGCCAGTAGTTCCGGGACAGGAGGGACTTACGAGCAGTACTTC. This translates into CASSSGTGGTYEQYF.